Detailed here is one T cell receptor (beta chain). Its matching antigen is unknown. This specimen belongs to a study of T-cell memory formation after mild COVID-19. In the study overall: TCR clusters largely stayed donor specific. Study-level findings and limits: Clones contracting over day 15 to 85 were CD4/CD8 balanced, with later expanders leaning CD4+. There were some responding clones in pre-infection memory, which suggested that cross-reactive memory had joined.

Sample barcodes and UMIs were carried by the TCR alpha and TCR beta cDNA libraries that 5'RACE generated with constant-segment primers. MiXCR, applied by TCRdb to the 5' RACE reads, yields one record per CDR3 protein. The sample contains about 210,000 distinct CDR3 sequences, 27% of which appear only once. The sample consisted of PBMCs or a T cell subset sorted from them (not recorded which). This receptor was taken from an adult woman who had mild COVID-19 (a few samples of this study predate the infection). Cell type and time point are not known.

The DNA of the CDR3 is TGCAGCGTTGAAGAATCCAGGGCGATAGGTGGCTACACCTTC. Translation gives CSVEESRAIGGYTF. The chain links TRBV29-1 to TRBJ1-2; D possibly corresponds to TRBD1 (5 bases). Trimming left V 0 bases short and J 7 bases short, with 15 bases between. The CDR3 sequence is 14 residues long. CDR1 and CDR2 (germline): SQVTM, ANQGSEA. Full variable domain (remainder filled in from reference TRBV29-1 and TRBJ1-2): SAVISQKPSRDICQRGTSLTIQCQVDSQVTMMFWYRQQPGQSLTLIATANQGSEATYESGFVIDKFPISRPNLTFSTLTVSNMSPEDSSIYLCSVEESRAIGGYTFGSGTRLTVV.